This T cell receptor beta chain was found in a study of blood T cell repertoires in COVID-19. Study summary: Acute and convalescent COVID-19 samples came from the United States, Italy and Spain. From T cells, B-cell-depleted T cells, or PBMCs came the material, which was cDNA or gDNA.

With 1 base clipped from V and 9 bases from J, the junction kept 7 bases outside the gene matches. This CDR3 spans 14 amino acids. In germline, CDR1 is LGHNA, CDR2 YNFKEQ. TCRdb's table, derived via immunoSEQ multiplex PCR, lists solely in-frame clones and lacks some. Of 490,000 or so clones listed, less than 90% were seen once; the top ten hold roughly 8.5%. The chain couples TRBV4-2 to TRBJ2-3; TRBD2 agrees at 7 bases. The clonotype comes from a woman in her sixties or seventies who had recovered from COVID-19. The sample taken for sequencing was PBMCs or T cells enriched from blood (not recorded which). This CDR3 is CASSQVWGGSTQYF. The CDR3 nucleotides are TGTGCCAGCAGCCAAGTGTGGGGGGGGAGCACGCAGTATTTT.